This T cell receptor beta chain was captured in a study of CD8 T cells in Susac syndrome. The V gene's germline CDR1 is SEHNR and CDR2 FQNEAQ (reference sequence). Trimming removed 1 base at V and 7 bases at J, with 10 bases between. This CDR3 is built from 13 residues. This clonotype has just one count. The RNA, 0.5 to 1 ug, was put through reverse transcription using random hexamers. TCRdb fed the immunoSEQ multiplex PCR reads into MiXCR, producing one record per CDR3 protein. Of approximately 190,000 distinct CDR3 sequences in the sample, approximately 93% were seen once. This chain joins TRBV7-9 and TRBJ1-1; D gene uncertain. Sequences were obtained from CD4+ T cells from PBMCs. The clonotype comes from a human donor in good health. The CDR3 spells CASSLGYYGEAFF. The CDR3 nucleotides are TGTGCCAGCAGCTTAGGGTACTACGGTGAAGCTTTCTTT.